The rows below give T cell receptor beta chains drawn from one sample of a study of shared clonotypes between healthy human individuals. The assay was immunoSEQ multiplex PCR, and TCRdb's table has in-frame clones only and misses some. The sample lists over 2 million clones; 85% to 95% were seen once. The sequenced material came from naive CD4+ T cells from PBMCs. The receptor set was obtained from a man aged 18 to 35 in good health. Some clones in this sample may be carry-over from other donors' samples. CDR3s include the opening cysteine and the closing phenylalanine or tryptophan. A D gene is named only where the DNA matches it firmly. A clone size is listed for some rows: how often the clone was seen (once, few, many), or a class if it is expanded.

v_gene	j_gene	d_gene	abundance	CDR3nt	CDR3aa
TRBV5-4	TRBJ2-2	TRBD2	once	TGTGCCGGGGGGGAGACCGGGAGGAAAAACACCGGGGAGCTGTTTTTT	CAGGETGRKNTGELFF
TRBV29-1	TRBJ2-4	TRBD1	NA	TGCAGCGTTTCGGGACAGGGTTTTCCCCGAAAAGACATTCAGTACTTC	CSVSGQGFPRKDIQYF
TRBV6-5	TRBJ2-7	NA	NA	TGTGCCAGCAGTTACTCTGCGGGCCTGAGCTCCTACGAGCAGTACTTC	CASSYSAGLSSYEQYF
TRBV7-2	TRBJ1-1	TRBD1	NA	TGTGCCAGCAGCTTAGACAGGGGAGGTGAAGCTTTCTTT	CASSLDRGGEAFF
TRBV5-1	TRBJ2-5	TRBD1	NA	TGCGCCAGCAGCGTTGACAGGGTCAGTACGGAGACCCAGTACTTC	CASSVDRVSTETQYF
TRBV6-1	TRBJ2-1	TRBD2	NA	TGTGCCAGCAGTGAATGGGGGACTAGCGGGAGTGCGACCTACAATGAGCAGTTCTTC	CASSEWGTSGSATYNEQFF
TRBV28	TRBJ2-1	TRBD2	NA	TGTGCCAGCAGCCAAGGACTAGCGGTTTCGAATGAGCAGTTCTTC	CASSQGLAVSNEQFF
TRBV5-1	TRBJ2-5	NA	NA	TGCGCCAGCAGCTTGGCTGCCGCTCGGGGAGAGACCCAGTACTTC	CASSLAAARGETQYF
TRBV9	TRBJ2-3	TRBD2	few	TGTGCCAGCAGCGTAGTTCCTAGCGGGGGTACGCAGTATTTT	CASSVVPSGGTQYF
TRBV28	TRBJ2-1	TRBD1	NA	TGTGCCAGCACCCCCGGGACAGTTACTTACAATGAGGGGTTCTTC	CASTPGTVTYNEGFF
TRBV9	TRBJ2-7	TRBD2	NA	TGTGCCAGCAGCCCGCTAGCGGGACCCTACGAGCAGTACTTC	CASSPLAGPYEQYF
TRBV4-1	TRBJ2-5	TRBD2	NA	TGCGCCAGCAGCCAACTCGGACTAGTCCAAGAGACCCAGTACTTC	CASSQLGLVQETQYF
TRBV19	TRBJ2-5	TRBD2	NA	TGTGCCAGTAGAGCCCCCGGGGGGAGGGAGACCCAGTACTTC	CASRAPGGRETQYF
TRBV6-5	TRBJ1-4	NA	NA	TGTGCCAGCAGTTACGCGCAGGGTGGGGAAAAACTGTTTTTT	CASSYAQGGEKLFF
TRBV2	TRBJ1-5	NA	NA	TGTGCCAGGGGCCCCCGGGGAGGCAATCAGCCCCAGCATTTT	CARGPRGGNQPQHF
TRBV7-9	TRBJ2-1	NA	NA	TGTGCCAGCAGCTTATTGGATGAGCAGTTCTTC	CASSLLDEQFF
TRBV27	TRBJ2-7	NA	NA	TGTGCCAGCAGCCTCCCGGGGACGGCCCTCTACGAGCAGTACTTC	CASSLPGTALYEQYF
TRBV28	TRBJ1-4	NA	NA	TGTGCCAGCAGTTTATTCGGGGGGATGAATGAGGAACTGTTTTTT	CASSLFGGMNEELFF
TRBV10-3	TRBJ1-1	NA	few	TGTGCCATCAGTGAGAAGGGCTGGGACACTGAAGCTTTCTTT	CAISEKGWDTEAFF
TRBV6-4	TRBJ2-1	NA	NA	TGTGCCAGCAGTGACCGGGCGGGGGCGTACAATGAGCAGTTCTTC	CASSDRAGAYNEQFF
TRBV6-6	TRBJ2-1	NA	NA	TGTGCCAGCTTCGAAACGGCGGCCCCCAATGAGCAGTTCTTC	CASFETAAPNEQFF
TRBV7-8	TRBJ2-1	NA	NA	TGTGCCAGCAGCGTAACTAGGGCCCCTCCGTGGGAGCAGTTCTTC	CASSVTRAPPWEQFF
TRBV18	TRBJ1-2	TRBD1	NA	TGTGCCAGCTCACCATCAGGGGGCAATGGCTACACCTTC	CASSPSGGNGYTF
TRBV18	TRBJ2-6	NA	NA	TGTGCCAGCTCACCGAGGGACTTCTCCTCTGGGGCCAACGTCCTGACTTTC	CASSPRDFSSGANVLTF
TRBV6-1	TRBJ2-2	NA	NA	TGTGCCAGCAGTCGCTCAGCGATCGCCGGGGAGCTGTTTTTT	CASSRSAIAGELFF
TRBV6-6	TRBJ2-7	TRBD1	NA	TGTGCAACCGGGACAGGGGGCAACGAGCAGTACTTC	CATGTGGNEQYF
TRBV5-1	TRBJ1-1	NA	once	TGCGCCAGCAGCTTGGTCCTGGGGGACCGGTCTGAAGCTTTCTTT	CASSLVLGDRSEAFF
TRBV28	TRBJ2-1	NA	NA	TGTGCCAGCAGTTTTTCCGGGGGATTTAATGAGCAGTTCTTC	CASSFSGGFNEQFF
TRBV5-5	TRBJ2-7	NA	NA	TGTGCCAGCAGCTTGACGGATTCCTACGAGCAGTACTTC	CASSLTDSYEQYF
TRBV7-3	TRBJ2-5	TRBD2	NA	TGTGCCAGCAGCTTACGGACTAGCGGGAAGGAGACCCAGTACTTC	CASSLRTSGKETQYF
TRBV6-5	TRBJ2-7	NA	NA	TGTGCCAGCAGACAAAGACAGGCCTCCTACGAGCAGTACTTC	CASRQRQASYEQYF
TRBV7-2	TRBJ1-2	NA	NA	TGTGCCAGCAGCTTGGTTTTTGACAACTACACCTTC	CASSLVFDNYTF
TRBV25-1	TRBJ2-7	NA	NA	TGTGCCAGCAGTGAATTGGGTAGCCTCTCCTACGAGCAGTACTTC	CASSELGSLSYEQYF
TRBV28	TRBJ1-2	NA	NA	TGTGCCAGCAGTAGTAGGGGAGTCAACTATGGCTACACCTTC	CASSSRGVNYGYTF
TRBV27	TRBJ2-3	NA	NA	TGTGCCAGCAGTTCTCGGGGGAGCACAGATACGCAGTATTTT	CASSSRGSTDTQYF
TRBV28	TRBJ2-7	TRBD1	NA	TGTGCCAGCAGTTCGGGGCAGGGGGCGAACGAGCAGTACTTC	CASSSGQGANEQYF
TRBV2	TRBJ2-7	NA	NA	TGTGCCAGCAGTCTCGGTTACTACGAGCAGTACTTC	CASSLGYYEQYF
TRBV11-1	TRBJ2-5	NA	once	TGTGCCAGCAGCTTAGGGGCAGGGTTTGAAGAGACCCAGTACTTC	CASSLGAGFEETQYF
TRBV25-1	TRBJ1-4	TRBD1	NA	TGTGCCAGCAGTGAACAGGGGGCAGGTGGTAATGAAAAACTGTTTTTT	CASSEQGAGGNEKLFF
TRBV15	TRBJ1-4	NA	once	TGTGCCACCAGCAGAGACGGGTATAATGAAAAACTGTTTTTT	CATSRDGYNEKLFF
TRBV28	TRBJ1-4	NA	NA	TGTGCCAGCAGTACCCGGGTAGGGTTCGAAAAACTGTTTTTT	CASSTRVGFEKLFF
TRBV2	TRBJ2-6	TRBD1	NA	TGTGCCAGCAGTCCTGACAGGGCTGGGGCCAACGTCCTGACTTTC	CASSPDRAGANVLTF
TRBV5-3	TRBJ2-1	TRBD1	NA	TGTGCCAGAAGCAAGCCGGGACAGGGGAACAATGAGCAGTTCTTC	CARSKPGQGNNEQFF